The T cell receptor beta chain described here comes from a study of T cell changes during pregnancy in multiple sclerosis. V gave up 2 bases and J gave up 4 bases; unmatched junction bases: 9. Germline V gene lookup returns CDR1 SGHVS and CDR2 FQNEAQ. This CDR3 is 17 amino acids long. Here immunoSEQ multiplex PCR was the method, and the copy in TCRdb shows in-frame clones only, minus some. The sample holds 40,000 to 50,000 clones, around 94% seen once. The chain uses TRBV7-8 and TRBJ1-3, with 9 nucleotides matching TRBD1. The TCR comes from a female donor with multiple sclerosis, enrolled in a pregnancy study. The input for sequencing was CD4+ T cells from peripheral blood mononuclear cells, taken in the third trimester of pregnancy. CDR3 loop: CASSLQNRGLSGNTIYF. The CDR3 region has the DNA TGTGCCAGCAGCTTACAAAACAGGGGGCTATCGGGAAACACCATATATTTT.